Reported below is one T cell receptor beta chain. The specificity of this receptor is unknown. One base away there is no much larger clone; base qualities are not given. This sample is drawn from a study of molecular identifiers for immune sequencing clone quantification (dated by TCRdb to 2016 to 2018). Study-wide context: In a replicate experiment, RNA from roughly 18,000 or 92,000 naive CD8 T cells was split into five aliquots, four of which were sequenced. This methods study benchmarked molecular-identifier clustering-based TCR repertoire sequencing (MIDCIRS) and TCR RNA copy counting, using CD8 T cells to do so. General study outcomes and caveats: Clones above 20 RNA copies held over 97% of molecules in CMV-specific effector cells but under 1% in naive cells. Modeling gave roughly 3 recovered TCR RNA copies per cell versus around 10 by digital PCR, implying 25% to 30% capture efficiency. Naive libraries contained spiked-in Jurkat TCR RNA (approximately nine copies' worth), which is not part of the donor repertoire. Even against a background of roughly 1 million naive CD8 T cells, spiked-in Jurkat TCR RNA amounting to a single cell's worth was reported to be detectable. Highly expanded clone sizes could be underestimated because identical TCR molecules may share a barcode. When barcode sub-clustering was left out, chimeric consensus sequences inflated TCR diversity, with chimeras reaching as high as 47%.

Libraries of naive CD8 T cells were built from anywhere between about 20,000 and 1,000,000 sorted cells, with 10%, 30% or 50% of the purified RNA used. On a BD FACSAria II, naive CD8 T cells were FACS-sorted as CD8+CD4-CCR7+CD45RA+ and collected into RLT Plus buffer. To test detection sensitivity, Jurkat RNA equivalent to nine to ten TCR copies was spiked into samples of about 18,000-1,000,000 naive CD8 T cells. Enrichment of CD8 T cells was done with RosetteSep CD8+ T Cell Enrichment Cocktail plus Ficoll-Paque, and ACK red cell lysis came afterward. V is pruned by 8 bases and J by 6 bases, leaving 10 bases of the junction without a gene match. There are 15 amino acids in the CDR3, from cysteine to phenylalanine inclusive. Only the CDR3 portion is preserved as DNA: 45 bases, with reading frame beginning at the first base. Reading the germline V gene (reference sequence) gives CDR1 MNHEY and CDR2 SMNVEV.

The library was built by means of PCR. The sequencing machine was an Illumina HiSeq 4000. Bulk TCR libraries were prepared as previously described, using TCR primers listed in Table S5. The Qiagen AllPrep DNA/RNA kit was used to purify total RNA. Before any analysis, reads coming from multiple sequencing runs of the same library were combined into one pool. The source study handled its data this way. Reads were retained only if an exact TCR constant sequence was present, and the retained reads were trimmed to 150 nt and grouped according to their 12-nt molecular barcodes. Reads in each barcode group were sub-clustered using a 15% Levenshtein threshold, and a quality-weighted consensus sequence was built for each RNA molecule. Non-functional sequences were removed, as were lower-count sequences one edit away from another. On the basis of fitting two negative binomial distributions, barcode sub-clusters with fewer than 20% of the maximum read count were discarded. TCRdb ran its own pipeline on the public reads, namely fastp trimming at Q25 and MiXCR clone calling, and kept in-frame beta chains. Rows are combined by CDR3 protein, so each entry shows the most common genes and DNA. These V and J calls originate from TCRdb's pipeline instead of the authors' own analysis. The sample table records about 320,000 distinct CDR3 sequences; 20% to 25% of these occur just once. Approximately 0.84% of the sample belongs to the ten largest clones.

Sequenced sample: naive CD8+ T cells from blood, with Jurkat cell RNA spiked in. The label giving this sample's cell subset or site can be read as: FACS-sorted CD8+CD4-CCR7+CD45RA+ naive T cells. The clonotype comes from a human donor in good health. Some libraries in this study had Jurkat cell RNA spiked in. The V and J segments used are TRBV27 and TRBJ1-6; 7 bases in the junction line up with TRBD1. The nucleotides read TGTGCCAGCGTGCCGGGCAGGGGGGTTAATTCACCCCTCCACTTT. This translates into CASVPGRGVNSPLHF.